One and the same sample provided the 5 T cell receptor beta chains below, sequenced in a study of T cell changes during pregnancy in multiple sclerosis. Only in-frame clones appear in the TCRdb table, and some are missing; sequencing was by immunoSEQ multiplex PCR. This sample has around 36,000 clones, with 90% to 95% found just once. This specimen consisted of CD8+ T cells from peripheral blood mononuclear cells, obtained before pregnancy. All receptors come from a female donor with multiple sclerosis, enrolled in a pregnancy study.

The CDR3 loop is CASSGVTLLYEQYF. Written as DNA, the CDR3 is TGTGCCAGCAGTGGAGTCACTCTGCTTTACGAGCAGTACTTC. The rearrangement links TRBV2 to TRBJ2-7, with unresolved D. The V end was cut by 4 bases, the J end by 4 bases, with 14 bases between. CDR1 SNHLY and CDR2 FYNNEI come from the germline V gene. The CDR3 consists of 14 residues.

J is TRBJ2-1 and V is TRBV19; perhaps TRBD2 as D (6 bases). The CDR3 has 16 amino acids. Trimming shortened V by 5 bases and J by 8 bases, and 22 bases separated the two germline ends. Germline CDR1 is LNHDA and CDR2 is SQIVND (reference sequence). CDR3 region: CASSLPGRSSEDEQFF. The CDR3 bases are TGTGCCAGTAGTTTACCTGGGAGGTCCTCGGAGGATGAGCAGTTCTTC.

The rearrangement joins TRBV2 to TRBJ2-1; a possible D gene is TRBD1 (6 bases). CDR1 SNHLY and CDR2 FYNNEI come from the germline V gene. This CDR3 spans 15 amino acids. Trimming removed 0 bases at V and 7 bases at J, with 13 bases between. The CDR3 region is CASSEATGPVNEQFF. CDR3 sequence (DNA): TGTGCCAGCAGTGAAGCAACAGGGCCGGTGAATGAGCAGTTCTTC.

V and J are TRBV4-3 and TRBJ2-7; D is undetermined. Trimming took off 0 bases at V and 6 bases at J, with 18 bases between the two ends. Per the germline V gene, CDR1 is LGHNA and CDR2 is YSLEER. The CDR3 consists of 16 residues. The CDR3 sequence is CASSQDLTLGVREQYF. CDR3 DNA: TGCGCCAGCAGCCAAGATCTCACCCTCGGAGTGCGCGAGCAGTACTTC.

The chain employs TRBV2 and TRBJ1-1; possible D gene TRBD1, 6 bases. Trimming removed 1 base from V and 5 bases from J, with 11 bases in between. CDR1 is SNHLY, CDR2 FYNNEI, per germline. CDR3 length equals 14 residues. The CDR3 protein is CASSEGGGGTEAFF. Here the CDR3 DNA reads TGTGCCAGCAGTGAAGGGGGGGGCGGTACTGAAGCTTTCTTT.